This T cell receptor beta chain was recovered during a study of T cells expressing NK-cell markers. In the study overall: HCMV serostatus: seven of eight sequenced donors positive, one negative. Regarding the study as a whole: Top CD8+ clonotypes included the dominant CD3+CD56+NKG2C+ clonotypes in several donors. Also leading the CD3+CD56-NKG2C+ fraction in a handful of donors were these clonotypes.

This CDR3 is 14 amino acids long. Germline CDR1 MNHNY, CDR2 SVGAGI (reference sequence). Synthesis of TCR beta cDNA relied on 5'RACE template switching carrying UMIs. TCRdb re-called the 5' RACE reads; every CDR3 protein appears as one record, without DNA. The sample has 150,000 or so distinct CDR3 sequences. In the case of this clonotype: Its antigen is unknown.

V is TRBV6-6 and J is TRBJ1-3. The sequencing sample was made of blood T cells: a sorted CD56 or NKG2C T cell subset, CD4+ or CD8+ T cells, or bulk PBMC T cells (not recorded which). This sequence was found in a woman in her forties or fifties in good health. The CDR3 is CASKNSQLGNTIYF.